This TCR beta chain was recovered during a study of cytomegalovirus exposure and HLA in healthy donors. In regard to this clone: Antigen specificity is unknown.

Deletions cut 0 bases from V and 4 bases from J, with 10 bases between. The CDR3 consists of 14 residues. From germline, CDR1 is SGHDT and CDR2 YYEEEE. Overall study results and limits: Among CMV-associated TCR beta chains, most appeared HLA-restricted in a later analysis. The study recorded 150 to 200 TCR beta chains that were cytomegalovirus-associated. The availability of immune exposure information extended only to CMV serostatus.

Researchers ran the PCR with 60 Vbeta and 13 Jbeta primers. Assay used: immunoSEQ multiplex PCR; TCRdb lists only in-frame clones, some missing. The sample contains about 120,000 clones, just over 65% of which appear only once. Participants comprised healthy donors of bone marrow. The J gene is TRBJ2-5, the V gene TRBV5-6; D uncertain. The sequencing sample was made of PBMCs. This TCR was recovered from a man younger than 35 in good health and CMV-seronegative. The CDR3 coding sequence is TGTGCCAGCAGCTTGGTCTCCCGAGGAGAGACCCAGTACTTC. Its protein product is CASSLVSRGETQYF.